This paragraph reports one TCR beta chain. What it binds is not known. The sample is drawn from a study of blood T cells in healthy people across ages. The study, taken as a whole, reports: When one million T cells were used, diversity estimates were thought to be underestimates. It was not possible, with unsorted PBMCs, to conclusively compare naive and antigen-experienced cells.

Germline V CDR1 and CDR2: SGHVS, FNYEAQ. The ends were cut back, 3 bases at V and 9 bases at J, with 15 bases in the middle. The CDR3 sequence is 14 residues long. A second PCR, run for roughly 7 to 12 cycles, used a sample-barcoded 5' primer plus a J-beta primer mix. TCRdb fed the 5' RACE reads into MiXCR, producing one record per CDR3 protein. The table shows hundreds of thousands of distinct CDR3 sequences, with around 26% occurring only once. This rearrangement joins TRBV7-6 to TRBJ2-1, with a possible D match to TRBD2 (6 bases). The clonotype was recovered from a woman of 80 years or more in good health. Sample: blood. The CDR3 loop reads CASSLAWRAGEQFF. Here the CDR3 DNA reads TGTGCCAGCAGCTTGGCCTGGAGGGCTGGTGAGCAGTTCTTC.